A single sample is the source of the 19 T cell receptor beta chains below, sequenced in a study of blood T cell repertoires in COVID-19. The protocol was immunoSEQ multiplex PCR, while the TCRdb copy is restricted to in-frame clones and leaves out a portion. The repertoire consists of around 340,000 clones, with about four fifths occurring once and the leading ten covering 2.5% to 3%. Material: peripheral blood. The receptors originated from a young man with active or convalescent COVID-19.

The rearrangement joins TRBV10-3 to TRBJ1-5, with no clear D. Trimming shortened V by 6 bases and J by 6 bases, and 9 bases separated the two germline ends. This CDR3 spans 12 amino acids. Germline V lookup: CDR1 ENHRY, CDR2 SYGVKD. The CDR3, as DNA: TGTGCCATCAGGGGAGAAGGTCAGCCCCAGCATTTT. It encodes CAIRGEGQPQHF.

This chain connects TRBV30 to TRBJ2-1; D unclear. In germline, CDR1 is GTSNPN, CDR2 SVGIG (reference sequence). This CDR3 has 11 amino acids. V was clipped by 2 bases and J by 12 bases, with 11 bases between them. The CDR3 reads CAWSKLRGQFF. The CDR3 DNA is TGTGCCTGGAGTAAACTGAGAGGGCAGTTCTTC.

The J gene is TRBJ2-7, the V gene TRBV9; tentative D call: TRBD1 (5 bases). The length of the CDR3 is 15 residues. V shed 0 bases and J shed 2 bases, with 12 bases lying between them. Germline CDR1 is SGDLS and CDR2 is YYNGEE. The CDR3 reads CASSVGWGRAYEQYF. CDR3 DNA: TGTGCCAGCAGCGTAGGTTGGGGCCGCGCCTACGAGCAGTACTTC. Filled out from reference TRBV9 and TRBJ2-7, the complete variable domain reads DSGVTQTPKHLITATGQRVTLRCSPRSGDLSVYWYQQSLDQGLQFLIQYYNGEERAKGNILERFSAQQFPDLHSELNLSSLELGDSALYFCASSVGWGRAYEQYFGPGTRLTVT.

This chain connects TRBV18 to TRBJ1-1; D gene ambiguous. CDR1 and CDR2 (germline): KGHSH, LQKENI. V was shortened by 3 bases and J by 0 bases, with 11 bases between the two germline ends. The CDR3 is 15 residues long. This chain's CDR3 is CASSPGEQMNTEAFF. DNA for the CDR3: TGTGCCAGCTCACCGGGTGAACAGATGAACACTGAAGCTTTCTTT.

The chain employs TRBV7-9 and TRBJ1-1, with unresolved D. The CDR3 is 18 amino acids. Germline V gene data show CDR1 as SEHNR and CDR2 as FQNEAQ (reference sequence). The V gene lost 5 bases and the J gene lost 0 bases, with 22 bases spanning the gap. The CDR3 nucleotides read TGTGCCAGCAGCCCGGGAGCAGGCCTTGCGGGCTTGAACACTGAAGCTTTCTTT. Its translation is CASSPGAGLAGLNTEAFF.

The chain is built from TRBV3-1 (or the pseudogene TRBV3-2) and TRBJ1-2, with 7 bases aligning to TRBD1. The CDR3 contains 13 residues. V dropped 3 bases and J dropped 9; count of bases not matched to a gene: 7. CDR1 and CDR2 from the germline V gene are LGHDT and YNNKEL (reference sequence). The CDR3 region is CASSHVGQIRYTF. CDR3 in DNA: TGTGCCAGCAGCCATGTGGGACAGATTCGCTACACCTTC.

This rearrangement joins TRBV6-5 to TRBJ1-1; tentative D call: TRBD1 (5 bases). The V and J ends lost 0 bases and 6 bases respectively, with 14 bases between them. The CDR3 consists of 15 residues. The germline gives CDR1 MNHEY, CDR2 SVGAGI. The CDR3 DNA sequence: TGTGCCAGCAGTTACTCGGAGGGGACGACGGCTGAAGCTTTCTTT. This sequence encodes CASSYSEGTTAEAFF.

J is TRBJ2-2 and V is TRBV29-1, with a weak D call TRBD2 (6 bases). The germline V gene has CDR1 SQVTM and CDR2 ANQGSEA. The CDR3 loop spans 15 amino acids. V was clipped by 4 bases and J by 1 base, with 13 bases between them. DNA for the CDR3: TGCAGCGTTGCAGCTCAGGGACTGAACACCGGGGAGCTGTTTTTT. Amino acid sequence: CSVAAQGLNTGELFF.

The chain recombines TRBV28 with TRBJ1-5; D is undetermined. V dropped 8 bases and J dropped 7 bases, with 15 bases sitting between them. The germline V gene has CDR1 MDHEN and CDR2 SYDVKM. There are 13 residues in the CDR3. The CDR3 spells CASRRWARQPQHF. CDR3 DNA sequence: TGTGCCAGCCGACGCTGGGCCCGCCAGCCCCAGCATTTT.

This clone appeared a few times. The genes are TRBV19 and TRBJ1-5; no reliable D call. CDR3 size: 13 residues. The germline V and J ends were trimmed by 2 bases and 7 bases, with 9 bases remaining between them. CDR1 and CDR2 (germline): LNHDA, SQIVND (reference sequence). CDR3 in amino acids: CASSIIQAQPQHF. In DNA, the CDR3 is TGTGCCAGTAGTATAATCCAGGCGCAGCCCCAGCATTTT. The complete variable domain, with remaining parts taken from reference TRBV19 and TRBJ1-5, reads DGGITQSPKYLFRKEGQNVTLSCEQNLNHDAMYWYRQDPGQGLRLIYYSQIVNDFQKGDIAEGYSVSREKKESFPLTVTSAQKNPTAFYLCASSIIQAQPQHFGDGTRLSIL.

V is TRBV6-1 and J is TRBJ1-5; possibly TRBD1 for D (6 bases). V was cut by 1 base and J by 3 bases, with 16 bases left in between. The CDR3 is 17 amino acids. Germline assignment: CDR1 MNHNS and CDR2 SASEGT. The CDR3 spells CASSEGTGKGFNQPQHF. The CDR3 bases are TGTGCCAGCAGTGAAGGTACAGGGAAGGGTTTCAATCAGCCCCAGCATTTT.

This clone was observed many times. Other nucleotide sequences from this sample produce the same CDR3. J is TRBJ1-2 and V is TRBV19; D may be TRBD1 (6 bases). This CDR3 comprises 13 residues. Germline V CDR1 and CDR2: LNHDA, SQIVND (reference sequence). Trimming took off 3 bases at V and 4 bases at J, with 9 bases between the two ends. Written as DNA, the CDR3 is TGTGCCAGTAGTATTGGACAGACCTATGGCTACACCTTC. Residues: CASSIGQTYGYTF.

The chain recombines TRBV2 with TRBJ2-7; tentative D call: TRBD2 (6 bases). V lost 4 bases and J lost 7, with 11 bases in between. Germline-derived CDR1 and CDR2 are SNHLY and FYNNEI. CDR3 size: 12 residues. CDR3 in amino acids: CASSGKAGEQYF. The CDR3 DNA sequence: TGTGCCAGCAGTGGTAAGGCGGGAGAGCAGTACTTC. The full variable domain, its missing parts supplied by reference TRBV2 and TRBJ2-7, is EPEVTQTPSHQVTQMGQEVILRCVPISNHLYFYWYRQILGQKVEFLVSFYNNEISEKSEIFDDQFSVERPDGSNFTLKIRSTKLEDSAMYFCASSGKAGEQYFGPGTRLTVT.

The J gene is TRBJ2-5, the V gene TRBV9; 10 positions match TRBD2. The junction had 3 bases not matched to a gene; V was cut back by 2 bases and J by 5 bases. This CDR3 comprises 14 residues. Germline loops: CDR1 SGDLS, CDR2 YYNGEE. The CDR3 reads CASSVSGGWETQYF. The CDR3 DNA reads TGTGCCAGCAGCGTTAGCGGGGGGTGGGAGACCCAGTACTTC.

CDR3 nucleotides: TGTGCCAGCAACCACCCCCCAGGGGGCGCTGGAACTGAAGCTTTCTTT. Protein product: CASNHPPGGAGTEAFF. The rearrangement links TRBV7-7 to TRBJ1-1; 8 bases line up with TRBD1. The CDR3 has 16 amino acids. J gave up 5 bases and V 7 bases, and 15 bases lay outside the gene matches. The germline V gene encodes CDR1 SSHAT and CDR2 FNYEAQ (reference sequence).

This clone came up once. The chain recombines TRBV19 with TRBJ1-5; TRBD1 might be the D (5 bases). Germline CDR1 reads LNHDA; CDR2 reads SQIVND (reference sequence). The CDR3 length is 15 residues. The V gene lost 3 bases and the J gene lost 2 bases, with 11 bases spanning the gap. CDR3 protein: CASSIRQGRNQPQHF. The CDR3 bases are TGTGCCAGTAGTATTAGGCAGGGTCGCAATCAGCCCCAGCATTTT.

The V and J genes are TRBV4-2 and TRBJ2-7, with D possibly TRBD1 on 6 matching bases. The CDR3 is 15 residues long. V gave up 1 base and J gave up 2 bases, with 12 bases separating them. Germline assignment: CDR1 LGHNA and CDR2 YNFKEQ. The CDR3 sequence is CASSQAFQGTYEQYF. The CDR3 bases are TGTGCCAGCAGCCAAGCGTTCCAGGGGACCTACGAGCAGTACTTC.

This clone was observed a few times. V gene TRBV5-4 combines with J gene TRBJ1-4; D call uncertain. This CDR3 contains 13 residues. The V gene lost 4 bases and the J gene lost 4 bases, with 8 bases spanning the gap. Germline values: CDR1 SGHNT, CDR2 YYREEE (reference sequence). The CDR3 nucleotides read TGTGCCAGCAGCCCCCGGTTTAATGAAAAACTGTTTTTT. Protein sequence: CASSPRFNEKLFF.

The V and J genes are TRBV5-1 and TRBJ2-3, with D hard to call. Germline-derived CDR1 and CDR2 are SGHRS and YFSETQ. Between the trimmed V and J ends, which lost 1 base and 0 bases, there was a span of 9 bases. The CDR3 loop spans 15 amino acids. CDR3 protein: CASSLWRSSTDTQYF. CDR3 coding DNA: TGCGCCAGCAGCTTGTGGCGGAGCAGCACAGATACGCAGTATTTT.